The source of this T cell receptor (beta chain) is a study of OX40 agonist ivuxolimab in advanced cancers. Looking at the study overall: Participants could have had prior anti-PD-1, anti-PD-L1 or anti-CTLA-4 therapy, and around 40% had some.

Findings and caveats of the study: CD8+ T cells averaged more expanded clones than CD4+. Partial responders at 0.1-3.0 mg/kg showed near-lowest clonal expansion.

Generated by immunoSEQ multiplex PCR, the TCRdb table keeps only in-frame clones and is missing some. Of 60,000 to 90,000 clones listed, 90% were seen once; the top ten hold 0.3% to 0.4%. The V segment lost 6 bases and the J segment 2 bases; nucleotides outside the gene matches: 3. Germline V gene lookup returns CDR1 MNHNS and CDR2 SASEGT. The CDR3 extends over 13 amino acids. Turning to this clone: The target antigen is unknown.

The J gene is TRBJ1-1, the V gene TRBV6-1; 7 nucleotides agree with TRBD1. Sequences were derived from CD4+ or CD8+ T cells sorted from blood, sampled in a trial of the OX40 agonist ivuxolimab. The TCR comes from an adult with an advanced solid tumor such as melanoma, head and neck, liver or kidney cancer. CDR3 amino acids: CASRYRGNTEAFF. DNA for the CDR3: TGTGCCAGCAGATACAGGGGCAACACTGAAGCTTTCTTT.